This entry lists 9 T cell receptor beta chains sequenced from one sample in a study of regulatory T cells in long-lasting Graves disease. The time point was: persistent/refractory GD, antithyroid drugs over 5 years with positive TRAb. Scientists built the TCR library using RNA that was extracted from PBMCs. Arm-PCR of CDR3 regions and iRepertoire HTBI primers were the basis on which TCR beta libraries were built. TCRdb re-called the multiplex PCR reads with MiXCR, one entry per CDR3 protein. The sample lists a few hundred thousand distinct CDR3 sequences, roughly a quarter occurring once. The source material was peripheral blood mononuclear cells (PBMCs), sampled when the disease was refractory, from a patient treated with antithyroid drugs. These receptors were collected from a female donor with Graves disease.

In this sample, this clonotype turned up a few times. The genes are TRBV28 and TRBJ1-3; a possible D gene is TRBD1 (6 bases). The V gene lost 3 bases and the J gene lost 0 bases, with 12 bases spanning the gap. CDR3 length: 16 residues. The germline CDR1 and CDR2 sequences are MDHEN and SYDVKM. This chain's CDR3 is CASSLGHANSGNTIYF. The CDR3 bases are TGTGCCAGCAGTTTGGGACATGCGAACTCTGGAAACACCATATATTTT.

This clonotype was observed a few times. The genes are TRBV18 and TRBJ1-2, with a tentative D call TRBD1 (5 bases). V dropped 6 bases and J dropped 4 bases, with 18 bases sitting between them. CDR1 is KGHSH, CDR2 LQKENI, per germline. This CDR3 has 15 residues. The CDR3 protein is CASSTGGANRYGYTF. CDR3 sequence (DNA): TGTGCCAGCTCCACCGGGGGAGCGAACCGCTATGGCTACACCTTC. Drawing the rest from reference TRBV18 and TRBJ1-2, the complete variable domain is NAGVMQNPRHLVRRRGQEARLRCSPMKGHSHVYWYRQLPEEGLKFMVYLQKENIIDESGMPKERFSAEFPKEGPSILRIQQVVRGDSAAYFCASSTGGANRYGYTFGSGTRLTVV.

There are many counts of this clonotype. This sequence joins TRBV2 and TRBJ2-5; 15 bases are shared with TRBD2. CDR3 length: 18 amino acids. Germline values: CDR1 SNHLY, CDR2 FYNNEI. Losses at the gene ends were 7 bases for V and 2 bases for J; bases not matched to a gene: 11. The CDR3 nucleotides read TGTGCCAGCACCTATTCCGGGACTAGCGGGAGGTCACAAGAGACCCAGTACTTC. This translates into CASTYSGTSGRSQETQYF.

A note on this clonotype: This may be a read error, as it is one base from a much larger clone. The chain couples TRBV27 to TRBJ1-5, with TRBD1 as a possible D gene (6 bases). The CDR3 covers 17 residues. CDR1 and CDR2 (germline): MNHEY, SMNVEV (reference sequence). V lost 5 bases and J 1 base, leaving 18 bases between the germline ends. The CDR3 sequence is CASSPDRGTRSNQPQHF. The CDR3 DNA sequence: TGTGCCAGCAGTCCAGACCGTGGGACAAGGAGCAATCAGCCCCAGCATTTT.

This clonotype showed up many times. The junction shows a germline mismatch at one end, possibly a read error. The chain uses TRBV5-1 and TRBJ2-5; 7 bases agree with TRBD1. From germline, CDR1 is SGHRS and CDR2 YFSETQ. This CDR3 has 13 amino acids. CDR3 DNA: TGTGCCAGCAGTTTAGGGGGCGGTGAGACCCAGTACTTC. Protein sequence: CASSLGGGETQYF.

This clonotype occurred a few times. The J gene is TRBJ2-7, the V gene TRBV20-1; 9 bases are shared with TRBD2. Trimming at V came to 0 bases and at J to 8 bases, leaving 8 bases not matched to a gene. Germline V CDR1 and CDR2: DFQATT, SNEGSKA (reference sequence). The CDR3 covers 14 residues. CDR3 DNA: TGCAGTGCTAGAGACTCTCCGGGACTAGCTCAGCAGTACTTC. It specifies CSARDSPGLAQQYF.

The CDR3 here is CASTFSGSGTGELFF. In DNA form, the CDR3 reads TGTGCCAGCACCTTTAGCGGGAGCGGCACCGGGGAGCTGTTTTTT. The V gene is TRBV6-1, the J gene TRBJ2-2, with 9 bases aligning to TRBD2. Germline lookup yields CDR1 MNHNS and CDR2 SASEGT. The J segment lost 4 bases and the V segment lost 7 bases, leaving 7 bases of the junction unmatched. The CDR3 extends over 15 amino acids.

The CDR3 loop is CSVDKTGTGNTIYF. Here the CDR3 DNA reads TGCAGCGTTGATAAAACAGGGACAGGAAACACCATATATTTT. V is TRBV29-1 and J is TRBJ1-3; a possible D gene is TRBD1 (6 bases). V was trimmed by 3 bases and J by 4 bases, leaving 13 bases between them. Germline CDR1 and CDR2: SQVTM and ANQGSEA. This CDR3 comprises 14 residues.

This clonotype was detected many times. Germline is not matched at one junction end, which may reflect a read error. The V gene is TRBV7-2, the J gene TRBJ2-7; D might be TRBD2 (5 bases). This CDR3 has 14 residues. The germline gives CDR1 SGHTA, CDR2 FQGNSA. The CDR3 nucleotides are TGTGCCAGCAGTTTAGGGAGCGGACCCTACGAGCAGTACTTC. Residues: CASSLGSGPYEQYF.